The 7 T cell receptor beta chains reported below all come from one sample, sequenced in a study of identical twins. Each CDR3 protein gets one entry after TCRdb re-called the 5' RACE reads with MiXCR. This sample has approximately 1.8 million distinct CDR3 sequences, with less than 40% found just once. Sequencing was carried out using cord blood. The receptor set was obtained from a newborn girl in good health.

This chain connects TRBV9 to TRBJ2-3; TRBD2 matches 8 bases. Trimming removed 0 bases from V and 5 bases from J; junction bases left unmatched: 5. The CDR3 consists of 15 residues. The germline gives CDR1 SGDLS, CDR2 YYNGEE. CDR3 in amino acids: CASSVEGLVRDTQYF. In nucleotides, the CDR3 is TGTGCCAGCAGCGTAGAGGGACTAGTAAGAGATACGCAGTATTTT.

The chain joins TRBV3-1 to TRBJ2-1, with a tentative D call TRBD1 (5 bases). Trimming cost V 1 base and J 10 bases, with 11 bases left between them. Germline V gene data show CDR1 as LGHDT and CDR2 as YNNKEL (reference sequence). The CDR3 consists of 13 residues. CDR3 nucleotides: TGTGCCAGCAGCCAAGTAGGGGTGACCGAGCAGTTCTTC. Translating gives CASSQVGVTEQFF.

About this clonotype: One end of the junction does not line up with germline, which may come from a read error. V usage is TRBV7-2 and J usage is TRBJ1-6; unclear D gene. Germline loops: CDR1 SGHTA, CDR2 FQGNSA. The CDR3 consists of 16 residues. The CDR3 DNA reads TGTGCCAGCGGCTTATTCAGGACGGGGAATAATTCACCCCTCCACTTT. Translated, it gives CASGLFRTGNNSPLHF.

The genes are TRBV27 and TRBJ2-4, with 7 bases lining up with TRBD1. The J call is in doubt because the DNA end fits TRBJ2-7 better. The germline gives CDR1 MNHEY, CDR2 SMNVEV (reference sequence). CDR3 size: 15 residues. The CDR3 DNA reads as TGTGCCAGCAAAGGGACAGCCAACCCTACGGGCGAGCAGTACTTC. This sequence encodes CASKGTANPTGEQYF.

This chain uses TRBV11-2 with TRBJ2-4, with 13 nucleotides matching TRBD2. The V segment lost 5 bases and the J segment 1 base; nucleotides outside the gene matches: 2. The CDR3 totals 16 residues. CDR1 is SGHAT, CDR2 FQNNGV, per germline. CDR3 amino acids: CASSETSGRAKNIQYF. The CDR3 DNA reads TGTGCCAGCAGCGAGACTAGCGGGAGGGCCAAAAACATTCAGTACTTC.

This chain links TRBV20-1 with TRBJ2-7, with 7 bases that match TRBD2. In germline, CDR1 is DFQATT, CDR2 SNEGSKA (reference sequence). Trimming removed 5 bases from V and 3 bases from J; junction bases left unmatched: 16. The CDR3 is made up of 16 amino acids. In DNA form, the CDR3 reads TGCAGTGCTGGGGATAAGGGCGGGAGAACTTACTACGAGCAGTACTTC. Translation: CSAGDKGGRTYYEQYF.

In its sample, this clonotype was seen a few times. The rearrangement joins TRBV12-3 or TRBV12-4 to TRBJ2-7; D is uncertain. With 1 base removed from V and 0 bases from J, the gap between germline ends came to 13 bases. CDR3 length: 16 amino acids. The CDR3 protein is CASSLEHPRSSYEQYF. The CDR3 DNA is TGTGCCAGCAGTTTAGAACACCCCAGGAGCTCCTACGAGCAGTACTTC.